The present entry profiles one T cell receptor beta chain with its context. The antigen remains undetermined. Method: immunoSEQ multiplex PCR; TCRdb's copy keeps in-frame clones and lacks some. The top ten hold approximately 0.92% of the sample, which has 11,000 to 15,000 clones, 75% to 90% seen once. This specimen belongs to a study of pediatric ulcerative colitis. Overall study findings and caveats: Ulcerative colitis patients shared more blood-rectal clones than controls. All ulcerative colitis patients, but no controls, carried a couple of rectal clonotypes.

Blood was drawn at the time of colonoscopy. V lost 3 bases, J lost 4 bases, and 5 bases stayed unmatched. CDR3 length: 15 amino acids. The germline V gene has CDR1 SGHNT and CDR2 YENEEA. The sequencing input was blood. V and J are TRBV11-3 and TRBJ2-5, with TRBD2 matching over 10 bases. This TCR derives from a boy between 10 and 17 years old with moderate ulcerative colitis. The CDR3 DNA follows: TGTGCCAGCAGCTTTGGCCTAGCGGGAGCAGAGACCCAGTACTTC. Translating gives CASSFGLAGAETQYF.